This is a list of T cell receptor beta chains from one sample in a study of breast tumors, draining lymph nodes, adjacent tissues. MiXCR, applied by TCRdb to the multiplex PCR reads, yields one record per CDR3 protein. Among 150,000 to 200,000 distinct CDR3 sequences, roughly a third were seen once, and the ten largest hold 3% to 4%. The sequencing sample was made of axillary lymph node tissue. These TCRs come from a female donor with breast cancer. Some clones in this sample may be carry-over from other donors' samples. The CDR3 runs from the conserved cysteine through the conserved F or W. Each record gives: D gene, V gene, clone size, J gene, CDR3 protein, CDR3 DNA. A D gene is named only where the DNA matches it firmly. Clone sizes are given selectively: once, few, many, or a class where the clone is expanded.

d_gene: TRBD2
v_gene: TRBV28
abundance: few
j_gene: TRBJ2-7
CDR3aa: CASTVPGGVPEQYF
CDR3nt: TGTGCCAGCACCGTTCCGGGAGGGGTCCCCGAGCAGTACTTC

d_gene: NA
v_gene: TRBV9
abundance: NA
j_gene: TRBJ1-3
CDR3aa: CASSVGGTSGVGNTIYF
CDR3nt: TGTGCCAGCAGCGTAGGGGGGACTAGCGGAGTCGGAAACACCATATATTTT

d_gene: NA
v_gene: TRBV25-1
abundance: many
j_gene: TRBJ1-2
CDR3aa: CASSEFSDYLYTF
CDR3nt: TGTGCCAGCAGTGAATTTTCGGACTACCTTTACACCTTC

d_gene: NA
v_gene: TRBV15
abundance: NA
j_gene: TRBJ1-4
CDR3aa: CATSRDGGAGFEELFF
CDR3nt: TGTGCCACCAGCAGAGATGGGGGCGCGGGATTTGAAGAGCTGTTTTTT

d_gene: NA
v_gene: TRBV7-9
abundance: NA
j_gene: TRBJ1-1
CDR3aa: CASSSRRSGTEAFF
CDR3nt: TGTGCCAGCAGCTCCCGGCGGTCGGGCACTGAAGCTTTCTTT

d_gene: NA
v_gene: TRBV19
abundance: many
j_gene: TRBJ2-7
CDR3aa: CASSIPGASYEQYF
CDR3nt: TGTGCCAGTAGTATCCCGGGGGCTAGCTACGAGCAGTACTTC

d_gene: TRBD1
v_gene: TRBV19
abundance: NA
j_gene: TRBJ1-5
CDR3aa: CASSRGQGKDQPQHF
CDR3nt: TGTGCCAGTAGTAGGGGACAGGGAAAGGATCAGCCCCAGCATTTT

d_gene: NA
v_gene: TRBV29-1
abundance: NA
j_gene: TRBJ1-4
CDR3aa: CSVVWLGTVFF
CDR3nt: TGCAGCGTTGTGTGGCTAGGCACAGTGTTTTTT

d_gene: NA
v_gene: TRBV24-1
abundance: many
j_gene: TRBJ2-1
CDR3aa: CATSDSSPDTYNEQFF
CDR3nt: TGTGCCACCAGTGATAGTTCCCCGGACACCTACAATGAGCAGTTCTTC

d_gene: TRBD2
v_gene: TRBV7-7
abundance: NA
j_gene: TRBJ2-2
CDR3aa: CASSPTPAGNTGELFF
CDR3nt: TGTGCTAGCAGCCCCACCCCAGCGGGAAACACCGGGGAGCTGTTTTTT

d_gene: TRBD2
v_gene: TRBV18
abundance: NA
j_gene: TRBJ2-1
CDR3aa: CASSPLAGGPGNNEQFF
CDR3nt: TGTGCCAGCTCACCTCTAGCGGGGGGGCCGGGAAACAATGAGCAGTTCTTC